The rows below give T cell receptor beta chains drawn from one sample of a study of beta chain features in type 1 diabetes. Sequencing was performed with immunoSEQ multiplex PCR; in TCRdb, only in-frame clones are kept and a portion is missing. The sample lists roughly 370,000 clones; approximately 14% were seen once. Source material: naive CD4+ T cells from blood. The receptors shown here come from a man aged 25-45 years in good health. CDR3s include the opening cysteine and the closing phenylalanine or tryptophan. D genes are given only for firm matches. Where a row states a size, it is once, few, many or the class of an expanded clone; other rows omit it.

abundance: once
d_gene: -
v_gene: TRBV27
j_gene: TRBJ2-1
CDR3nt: TGTGCCAGCAGTTTGGGGATCCTACGTGGTTCCTACAATGAGCAGTTCTTC
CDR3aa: CASSLGILRGSYNEQFF

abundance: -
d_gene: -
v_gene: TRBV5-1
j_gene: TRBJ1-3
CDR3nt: TGCGCCAGCAGCCAGGACATCTCTGGAAACACCATATATTTT
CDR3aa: CASSQDISGNTIYF

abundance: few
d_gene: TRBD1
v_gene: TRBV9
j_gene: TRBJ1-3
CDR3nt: TGTGCCAGCAGCGTAGAACTTCGGGGACAGAAAAACACCATATATTTT
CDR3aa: CASSVELRGQKNTIYF

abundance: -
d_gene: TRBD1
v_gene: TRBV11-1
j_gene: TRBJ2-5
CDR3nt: TGTGCCAGCAGCTTAGGAGAGACAGGGTGGACCCAGTACTTC
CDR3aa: CASSLGETGWTQYF

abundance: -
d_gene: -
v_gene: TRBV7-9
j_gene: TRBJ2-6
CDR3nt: TGTGCCAGCAGCAGACAGGACGGGGCTGGGGCCAACGTCCTGACTTTC
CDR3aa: CASSRQDGAGANVLTF

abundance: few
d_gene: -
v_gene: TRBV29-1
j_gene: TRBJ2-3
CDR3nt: TGCAGCGTGGAGGGATTAACAGATACGCAGTATTTT
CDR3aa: CSVEGLTDTQYF

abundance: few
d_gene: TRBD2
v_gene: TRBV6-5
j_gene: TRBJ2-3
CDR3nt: TGTGCCAGCAGGGCAGCGGGAGCGGGGGCAGATACGCAGTATTTT
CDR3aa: CASRAAGAGADTQYF

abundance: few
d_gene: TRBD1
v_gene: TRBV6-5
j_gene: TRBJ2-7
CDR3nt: TGTGCCAGCACTCGGAGGACAGGGTCGTACGAGCAGTACTTC
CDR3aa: CASTRRTGSYEQYF

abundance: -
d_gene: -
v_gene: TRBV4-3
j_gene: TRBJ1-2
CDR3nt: TGCGCCAGCAGCCCGGGGGGGGCAGTCTATGGCTACACCTTC
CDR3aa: CASSPGGAVYGYTF

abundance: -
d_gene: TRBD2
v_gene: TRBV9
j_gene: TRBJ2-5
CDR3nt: TGTGCCAGCAGCGTCAGACCCGGGACTAGCGGGGGGATAGAGACCCAGTACTTC
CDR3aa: CASSVRPGTSGGIETQYF

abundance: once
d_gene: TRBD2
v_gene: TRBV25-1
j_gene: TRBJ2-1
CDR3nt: TGTGCCAGCAGTGCCCTGGGGGCGGGAGGGTATAACAATGAGCAGTTCTTC
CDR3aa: CASSALGAGGYNNEQFF

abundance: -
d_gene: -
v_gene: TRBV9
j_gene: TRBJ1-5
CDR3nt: TGTGCCAGCAGCCCACACCCCGACAGCTATCAGCCCCAGCATTTT
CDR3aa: CASSPHPDSYQPQHF

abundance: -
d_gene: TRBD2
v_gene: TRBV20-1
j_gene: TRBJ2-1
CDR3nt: TGCAGTGCTAGTAGCGGGAATGAGCAGTTCTTC
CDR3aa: CSASSGNEQFF

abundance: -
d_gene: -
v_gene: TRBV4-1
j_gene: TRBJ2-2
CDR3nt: TGCGCCAGCAGCCTCAGGGGATACAACACCGGGGAGCTGTTTTTT
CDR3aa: CASSLRGYNTGELFF

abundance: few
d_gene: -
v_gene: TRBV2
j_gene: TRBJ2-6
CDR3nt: TGTGCCAGCAGCCCCAGTGGGGCCAACGTCCTGACTTTC
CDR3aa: CASSPSGANVLTF

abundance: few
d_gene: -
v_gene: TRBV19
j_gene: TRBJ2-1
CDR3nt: TGTGCCAGTACTCAATCTCAGGGGAATGAGCAGTTCTTC
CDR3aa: CASTQSQGNEQFF

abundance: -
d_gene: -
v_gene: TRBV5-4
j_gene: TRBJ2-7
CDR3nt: TGTGCCAGCAGCCCAAAGACAGATTTCTCCTACGAGCAGTACTTC
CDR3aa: CASSPKTDFSYEQYF

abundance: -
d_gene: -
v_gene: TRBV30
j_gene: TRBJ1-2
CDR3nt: TGTGCCTGGAGTGCCGGGAGGGGAGGGAACTATGGCTACACCTTC
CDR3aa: CAWSAGRGGNYGYTF

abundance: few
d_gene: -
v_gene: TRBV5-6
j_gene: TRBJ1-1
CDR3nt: TGTGCCAGCAGCTTGTACGGGGGGCATAGCACTGAAGCTTTCTTT
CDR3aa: CASSLYGGHSTEAFF

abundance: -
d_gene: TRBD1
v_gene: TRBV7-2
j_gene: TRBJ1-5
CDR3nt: TGTGCCAGCAGCCCCAGGACAGGGGATCAGCCCCAGCATTTT
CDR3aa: CASSPRTGDQPQHF

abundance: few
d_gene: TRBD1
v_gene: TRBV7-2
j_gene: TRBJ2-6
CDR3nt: TGTGCCAGCAGCTTGGGACAGCCCAGCTCTGGGGCCAACGTCCTGACTTTC
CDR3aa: CASSLGQPSSGANVLTF

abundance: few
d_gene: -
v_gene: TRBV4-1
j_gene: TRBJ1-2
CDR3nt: TGCGCCAGCAGCCAAGTCCCAGGTCCTAACTATGGCTACACCTTC
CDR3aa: CASSQVPGPNYGYTF

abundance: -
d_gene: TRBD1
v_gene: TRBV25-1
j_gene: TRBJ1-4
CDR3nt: TGTGCCAGCAGAGATGACAGGGTTAATGAAAAACTGTTTTTT
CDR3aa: CASRDDRVNEKLFF

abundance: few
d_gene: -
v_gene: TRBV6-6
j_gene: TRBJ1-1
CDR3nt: TGTGCCAGCAGTTACTCGTGGAACACTGAAGCTTTCTTT
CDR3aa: CASSYSWNTEAFF

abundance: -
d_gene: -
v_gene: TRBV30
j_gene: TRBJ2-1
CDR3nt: TGTGCCTGGGGGCCAGGCGGGGTCTCCTACAATGAGCAGTTCTTC
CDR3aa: CAWGPGGVSYNEQFF

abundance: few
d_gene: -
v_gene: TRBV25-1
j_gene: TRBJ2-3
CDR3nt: TGTGCCAGCAGTGAAGCAAGGGTGGGAATCACAGATACGCAGTATTTT
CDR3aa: CASSEARVGITDTQYF

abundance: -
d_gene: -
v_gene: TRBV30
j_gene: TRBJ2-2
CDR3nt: TGTGCCTGGAAAGGATACTTGAACACCGGGGAGCTGTTTTTT
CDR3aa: CAWKGYLNTGELFF

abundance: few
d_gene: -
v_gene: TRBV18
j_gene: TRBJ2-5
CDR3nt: TGTGCCAGCTCACCCGGGGCCCAAGAGACCCAGTACTTC
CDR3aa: CASSPGAQETQYF

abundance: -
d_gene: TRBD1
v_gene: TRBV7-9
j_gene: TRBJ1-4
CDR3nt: TGTGCCAGCAGCCCAGGGACAGGGCTTAATGAAAAACTGTTTTTT
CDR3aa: CASSPGTGLNEKLFF

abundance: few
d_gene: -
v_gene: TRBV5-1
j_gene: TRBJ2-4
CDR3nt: TGCGCCAGCAGCTTGGCCAGGGAGACTGGTGGAGCCAAAAACATTCAGTACTTC
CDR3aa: CASSLARETGGAKNIQYF

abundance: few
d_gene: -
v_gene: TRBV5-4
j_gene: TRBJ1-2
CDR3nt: TGTGCCAGCAGGCCGGCGGGGAGAGATAACTATGGCTACACCTTC
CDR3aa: CASRPAGRDNYGYTF

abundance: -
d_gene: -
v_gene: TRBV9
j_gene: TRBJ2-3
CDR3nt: TGTGCCAGCAGCGTATTGCCGGTCCCCACAGATACGCAGTATTTT
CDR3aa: CASSVLPVPTDTQYF

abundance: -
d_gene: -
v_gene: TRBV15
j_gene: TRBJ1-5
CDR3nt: TGTGCCACCAGCAGACTCTACAGGGCGGGTCAGCCCCAGCATTTT
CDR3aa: CATSRLYRAGQPQHF

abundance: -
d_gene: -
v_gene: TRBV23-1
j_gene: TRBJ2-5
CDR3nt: TGCGCCAGCAGTCAAGAGTTCGACACCCGAGAAGAGACCCAGTACTTC
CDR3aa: CASSQEFDTREETQYF

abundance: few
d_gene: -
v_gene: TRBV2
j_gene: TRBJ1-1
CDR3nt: TGTGCCAGCAGTGAAGCTCTGGGGGGAATCACTGAAGCTTTCTTT
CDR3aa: CASSEALGGITEAFF

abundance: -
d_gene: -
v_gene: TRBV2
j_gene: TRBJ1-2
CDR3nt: TGTGCTAGCTACAGGGCCCCTCATGGCTACACCTTC
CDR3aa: CASYRAPHGYTF

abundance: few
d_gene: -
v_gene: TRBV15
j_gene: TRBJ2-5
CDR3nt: TGTGCCACCAGCCGGAGAGGGTTGTCAGAGACCCAGTACTTC
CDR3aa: CATSRRGLSETQYF

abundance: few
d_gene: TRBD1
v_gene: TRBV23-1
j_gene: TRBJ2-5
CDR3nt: TGCGCCAGCGGGACCAAATGTCGGACAGGGCCCCGTTTGGCGACCCAGTACTTC
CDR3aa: CASGTKCRTGPRLATQYF

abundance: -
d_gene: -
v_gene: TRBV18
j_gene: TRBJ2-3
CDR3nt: TGTGCCAGCTCACCATTCAGGGCTACAGATACGCAGTATTTT
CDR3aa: CASSPFRATDTQYF

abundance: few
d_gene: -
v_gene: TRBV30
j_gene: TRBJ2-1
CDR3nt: TGTGCCTGGAGTGTTTATAAGGGGTCGAGTTACAATGAGCAGTTCTTC
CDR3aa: CAWSVYKGSSYNEQFF

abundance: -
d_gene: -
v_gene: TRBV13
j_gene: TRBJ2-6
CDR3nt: TGTGCCAGCAAGCGGCAGGCCTCTGGGGCCAACGTCCTGACTTTC
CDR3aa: CASKRQASGANVLTF

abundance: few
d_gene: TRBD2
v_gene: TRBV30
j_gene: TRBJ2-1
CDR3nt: TGTGCCTGGAGTGTAGGCGGGAGCTCCTACAATGAGCAGTTCTTC
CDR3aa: CAWSVGGSSYNEQFF

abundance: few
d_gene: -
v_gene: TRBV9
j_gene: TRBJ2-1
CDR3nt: TGTGCCAGCAGCGTCCTCGGGGGCGGACTGCCCTACAATGAGCAGTTCTTC
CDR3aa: CASSVLGGGLPYNEQFF

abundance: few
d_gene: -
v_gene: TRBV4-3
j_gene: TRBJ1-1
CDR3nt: TGCGCCAGCAGCCAGGGGACCCGACAGAAGAACACTGAAGCTTTCTTT
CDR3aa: CASSQGTRQKNTEAFF

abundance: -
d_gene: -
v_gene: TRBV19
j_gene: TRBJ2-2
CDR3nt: TGTGCCAGTAGTATATCAGTGGGGTTGGCCGGGGAGCTGTTTTTT
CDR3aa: CASSISVGLAGELFF

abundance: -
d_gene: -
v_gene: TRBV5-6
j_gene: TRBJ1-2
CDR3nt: TGTGCCAGCAGCCTAGACAGGAGCTTTAACTATGGCTACACCTTC
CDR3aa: CASSLDRSFNYGYTF

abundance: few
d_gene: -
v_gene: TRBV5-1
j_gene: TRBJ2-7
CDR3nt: TGCGCCAGCAGCCGTCTTGGGAAAGCTTCCTACGAGCAGTACTTC
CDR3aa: CASSRLGKASYEQYF

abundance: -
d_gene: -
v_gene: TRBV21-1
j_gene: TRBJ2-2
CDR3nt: TGTGCCAGCAGCAAAGATCAGAACACCGGGGAGCTGTTTTTT
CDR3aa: CASSKDQNTGELFF

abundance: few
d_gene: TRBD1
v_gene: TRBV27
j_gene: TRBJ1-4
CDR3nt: TGTGCCAGCAGTAAACAGGGGTTTACGGAAAAACTGTTTTTT
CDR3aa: CASSKQGFTEKLFF

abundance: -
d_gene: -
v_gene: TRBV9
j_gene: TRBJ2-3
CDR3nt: TGTGCCAGCAGCGTAGGTGATAGCGGTAACACAGATACGCAGTATTTT
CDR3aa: CASSVGDSGNTDTQYF

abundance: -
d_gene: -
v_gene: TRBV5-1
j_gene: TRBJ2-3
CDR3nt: TGCGCCAGCAGCTTGGACACAGATACGCAGTATTTT
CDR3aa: CASSLDTDTQYF

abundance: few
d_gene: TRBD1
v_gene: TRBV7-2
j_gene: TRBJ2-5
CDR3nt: TGTGCCAGCAGCCGGGACAGGGGGTTCCAAGAGACCCAGTACTTC
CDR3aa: CASSRDRGFQETQYF

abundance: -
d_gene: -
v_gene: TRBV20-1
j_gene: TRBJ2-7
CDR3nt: TGCAGTGTTGGGGGGTCCTACGAGCAGTACTTC
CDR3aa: CSVGGSYEQYF

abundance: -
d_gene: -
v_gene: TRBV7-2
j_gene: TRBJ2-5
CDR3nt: TGTGCCAGCAGCCCCCCAGGGGCAAGAAGAGAGACCCAGTACTTC
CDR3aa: CASSPPGARRETQYF

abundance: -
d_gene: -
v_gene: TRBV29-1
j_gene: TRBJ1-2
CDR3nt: TGCAGCGTTATGGACACCCGCGTGATTGGTGGCTACACCTTC
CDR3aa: CSVMDTRVIGGYTF

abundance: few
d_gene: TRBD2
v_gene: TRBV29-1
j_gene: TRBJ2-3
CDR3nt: TGCAGCGTCGCCACTGCGGGGGGCACTAGCACAGATACGCAGTATTTT
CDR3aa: CSVATAGGTSTDTQYF

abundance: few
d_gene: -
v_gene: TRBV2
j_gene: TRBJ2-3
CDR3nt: TGTGCCAGCAGTGAATGGTCCCCAAGCACAGATACGCAGTATTTT
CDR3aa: CASSEWSPSTDTQYF

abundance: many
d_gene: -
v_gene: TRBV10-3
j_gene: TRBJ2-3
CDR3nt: TGTGCCACCGCCGAGACGGGTGCTAGCACAGATACGCAGTATTTT
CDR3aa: CATAETGASTDTQYF